This TCR beta chain was captured by sequencing in a study of shared clonotypes between healthy human individuals. Looked up from germline, CDR1 is KGHSH and CDR2 is LQKENI. Trimming cost V 2 bases and J 1 base, with 11 bases left between them. The CDR3 runs 16 residues. This clone has just a few counts. The repertoire was sequenced with immunoSEQ multiplex PCR; TCRdb's copy has only in-frame clones and lacks some. The sample yields approximately 500,000 clones, approximately 82% seen once. Specimen: PBMCs. This TCR came from a woman in her thirties or forties in good health. Some clones in this sample may be carry-over from other donors' samples. The J gene is TRBJ2-2, the V gene TRBV18, with D possibly being TRBD1 (6 bases). CDR3 nucleotide sequence: TGTGCCAGCTCACCATCGGACAGATTGAACACCGGGGAGCTGTTTTTT. Its translation: CASSPSDRLNTGELFF.